This TCR beta chain was identified in a study of T cell responses to AZD1222 COVID-19 vaccine. The V and J ends lost 0 bases and 6 bases respectively, with 11 bases between them. CDR3 length: 14 residues. CDR1 and CDR2 (germline): LGHDT, YNNKEL (reference sequence). Pooled in the analysis were second doses at about 4 or about 12 weeks. Assay used: immunoSEQ multiplex PCR; TCRdb lists only in-frame clones, some missing. This sample yields fewer than 100,000 clones, of which approximately 84% are seen a single time; 12% to 15% belongs to the top ten. Details on this clone: Its target is not known.

Study observations and caveats: Rises in breadth and depth of Spike-specific TCRs came after two AZD1222 doses. Reportedly, nearly half of unique spike TCRs recognized epitopes outside B.1.351/B.1.1.7 mutations. Females outnumbered males among donors, who were mostly white British; clonal diversity was possibly underestimated.

Sequenced here: peripheral blood, sampled 28 days after the second AZD1222 dose. The sequence derives from an adult who received the AZD1222 COVID-19 vaccine. The V and J genes are TRBV3-1 (or the pseudogene TRBV3-2) and TRBJ1-1; D is possibly TRBD1 (5 bases). Here the CDR3 DNA reads TGTGCCAGCAGCCAAGACTGGGGGAGCCCTGAAGCTTTCTTT. This translates into CASSQDWGSPEAFF.